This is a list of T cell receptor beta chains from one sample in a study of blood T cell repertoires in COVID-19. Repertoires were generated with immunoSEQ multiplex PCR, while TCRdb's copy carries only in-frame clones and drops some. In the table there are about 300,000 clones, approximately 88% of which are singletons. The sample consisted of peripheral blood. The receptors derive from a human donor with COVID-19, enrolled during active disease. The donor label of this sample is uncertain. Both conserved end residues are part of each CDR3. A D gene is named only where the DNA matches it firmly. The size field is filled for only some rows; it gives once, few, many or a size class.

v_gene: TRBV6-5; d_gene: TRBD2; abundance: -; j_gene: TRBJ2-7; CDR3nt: TGTGCCAGCCTCCCTCTAGCGGCCTCCTACGAGCAGTACTTC; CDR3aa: CASLPLAASYEQYF
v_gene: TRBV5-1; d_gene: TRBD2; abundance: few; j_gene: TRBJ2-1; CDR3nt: TGCGCCAGCAGCTTGGTTGCGGGAGGATCCTACAATGAGCAGTTCTTC; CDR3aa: CASSLVAGGSYNEQFF
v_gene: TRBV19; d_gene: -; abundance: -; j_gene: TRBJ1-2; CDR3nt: TGTGCCAGTAGTATATCCGGCAGGGTATTCGGCTACACCTTC; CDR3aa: CASSISGRVFGYTF
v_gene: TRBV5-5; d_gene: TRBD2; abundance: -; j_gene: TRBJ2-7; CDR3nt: TGTGCCAGCAGCTTGGCACATTCACTAGCGGGAGAGTCAGAGCAGTACTTC; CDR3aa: CASSLAHSLAGESEQYF
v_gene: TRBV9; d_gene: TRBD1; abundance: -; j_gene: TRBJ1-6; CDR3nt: TGTGCCAGCAGCGTAGGGGACAGTCTGAATTCACCCCTCCACTTT; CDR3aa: CASSVGDSLNSPLHF
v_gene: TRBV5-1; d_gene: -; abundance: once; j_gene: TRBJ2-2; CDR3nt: TGCGCCAGCAGCTTGGGACTTAGCGCGAACACCGGGGAGCTGTTTTTT; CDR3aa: CASSLGLSANTGELFF
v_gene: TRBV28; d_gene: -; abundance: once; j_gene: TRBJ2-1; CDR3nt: TGTGCCAGCAGCCAAAGCAGGGGCGATGAGCAGTTCTTC; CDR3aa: CASSQSRGDEQFF
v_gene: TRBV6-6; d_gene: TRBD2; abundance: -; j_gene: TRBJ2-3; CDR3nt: TGTGCCAGCAGCCGATCGGGGGGGGAAGGAGTGTTCGGCACAGATACGCAGTATTTT; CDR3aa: CASSRSGGEGVFGTDTQYF
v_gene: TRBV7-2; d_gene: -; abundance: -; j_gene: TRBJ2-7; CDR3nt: TGTGCCAGCAGCTTAGTGACAGGTAGCTCCTACGAGCAGTACTTC; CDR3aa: CASSLVTGSSYEQYF
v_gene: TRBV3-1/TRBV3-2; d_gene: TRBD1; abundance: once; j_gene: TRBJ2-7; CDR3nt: TGTGCCAGCAGCCCCGCCAGGGGGCCCTACGAGCAGTACTTC; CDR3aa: CASSPARGPYEQYF
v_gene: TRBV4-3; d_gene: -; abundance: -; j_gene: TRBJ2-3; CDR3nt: TGCGCCAGCAGCCCCAACGGACACCCCACAGATACGCAGTATTTT; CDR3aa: CASSPNGHPTDTQYF
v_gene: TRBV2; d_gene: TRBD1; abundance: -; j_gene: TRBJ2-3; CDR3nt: TGTGCCAGCAGTGAAACGACACACAGGGGTATATCCACAGATACGCAGTATTTT; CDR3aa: CASSETTHRGISTDTQYF
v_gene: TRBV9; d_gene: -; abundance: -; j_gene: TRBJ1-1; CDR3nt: TGTGCCAGCAGCGTAGGAGAGGGCTTGAACACTGAAGCTTTCTTT; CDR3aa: CASSVGEGLNTEAFF
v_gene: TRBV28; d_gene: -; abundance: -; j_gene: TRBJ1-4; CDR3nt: TGTGCCAGCAGCACAGCTACAACTAATGAAAAACTGTTTTTT; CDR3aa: CASSTATTNEKLFF
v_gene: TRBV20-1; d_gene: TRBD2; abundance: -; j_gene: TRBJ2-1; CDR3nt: TGCAGTGCTAGTCAACTAGCGGGGGGGTACGGCGAGCAGTTCTTC; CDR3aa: CSASQLAGGYGEQFF